The present T cell receptor beta chain was sequenced within a study of T cell responses to AZD1222 COVID-19 vaccine. Study overall: Pooling of second doses given at about 4 or about 12 weeks was done.

The table came from immunoSEQ multiplex PCR; TCRdb's copy has only in-frame clones and leaves some out. This sample yields under 150,000 clones, of which 90% are seen a single time; 3.4% belongs to the top ten. Germline assignment: CDR1 SEHNR and CDR2 FQNEAQ (reference sequence). The CDR3 runs to 11 residues. Trimming removed 2 bases from V and 4 bases from J, with 2 bases in between. Sequences were derived from peripheral blood, sampled on day 0 of AZD1222 vaccination. The V gene is TRBV7-9, the J gene TRBJ1-1, with D unclear. This sequence was found in an adult in good health. CDR3 sequence: CASSLTTEAFF. The DNA of the CDR3 is TGTGCCAGCAGCTTAACCACTGAAGCTTTCTTT.